The source of this T cell receptor (beta chain) is a study of graft-versus-host responses after intestinal transplantation. About the study: Every recipient underwent anti-thymocyte globulin induction, then tacrolimus and steroids for roughly 3 years. Study results and caveats: Detected in recipient marrow were GvH clones, some of which were first observed in ileum or blood. Declining HvG levels early post-transplant were linked to peak circulating GvH clone levels.

CDR1 is SGHVS, CDR2 FQNEAQ, per germline. The CDR3 has 14 amino acids. Trimming at V came to 2 bases and at J to 12 bases, leaving 8 bases not matched to a gene. This clone was seen a few times. Antigen unknown. Some clones are missing from TCRdb's copy, which holds only in-frame ones; the method was immunoSEQ multiplex PCR. This table has 1,600 or so clones, more than 75% appearing once. Processing of graft tissue released intraepithelial and lamina propria lymphocytes. The chain links TRBV7-8 to TRBJ2-1; 9 positions match TRBD2. Here the sequenced sample was ileum tissue, taken 12 days after intestinal transplant. The clonotype originates from a human patient who received an intestinal transplant, so some T cells may come from the graft donor. This chain's CDR3 is CASSLPAGGWWQFF. CDR3 nucleotides: TGTGCCAGCAGCTTACCAGCGGGGGGCTGGTGGCAGTTCTTC.